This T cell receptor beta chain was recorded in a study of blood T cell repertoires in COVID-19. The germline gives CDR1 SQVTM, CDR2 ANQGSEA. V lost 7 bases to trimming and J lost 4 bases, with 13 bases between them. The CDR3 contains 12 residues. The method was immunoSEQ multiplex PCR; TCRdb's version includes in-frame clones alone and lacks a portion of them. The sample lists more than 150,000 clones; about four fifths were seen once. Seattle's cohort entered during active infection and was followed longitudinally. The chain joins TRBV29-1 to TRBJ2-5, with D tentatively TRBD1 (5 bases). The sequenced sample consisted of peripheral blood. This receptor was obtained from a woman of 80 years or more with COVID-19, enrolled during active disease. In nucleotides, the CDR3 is TGCAGCGCCCATTCCCAGGGAGAGACCCAGTACTTC. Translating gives CSAHSQGETQYF.